Each of the 8 T cell receptor beta chains below was sequenced from the same sample in a study of early T cells in non-severe SARS-CoV-2 infection. Each CDR3 protein is one row after TCRdb ran MiXCR on the 5' RACE reads. The table has approximately 62,000 distinct CDR3 sequences, 12% seen once. Material for sequencing was whole blood. Every receptor here comes from an adult who was a healthcare worker with PCR-confirmed SARS-CoV-2 infection or an uninfected control (not recorded which).

CDR3 loop: CSVWDSRSYEQYF. CDR3 DNA sequence: TGCAGCGTCTGGGACAGCAGATCCTACGAGCAGTACTTC. The rearrangement uses TRBV29-1 and TRBJ2-7; 7 bases fit TRBD1. This CDR3 has 13 residues. V was pared by 6 bases and J by 1 base, with 6 bases of the junction left unmatched. CDR1 and CDR2 (germline): SQVTM, ANQGSEA.

The chain carries TRBV7-8 and TRBJ2-2; 10 positions match TRBD1. The CDR3 runs 14 residues. The germline V gene encodes CDR1 SGHVS and CDR2 FQNEAQ. Trimming at V came to 4 bases and at J to 4 bases, leaving 0 bases not matched to a gene. The CDR3 reads CASSWDRGTGELFF. Here the CDR3 DNA reads TGTGCCAGCAGCTGGGACAGGGGCACCGGGGAGCTGTTTTTT.

This clonotype was detected many times. The chain recombines TRBV7-8 with TRBJ2-1; 8 nucleotides line up with TRBD1. Unmatched junction bases numbered 6, after V lost 2 bases and J lost 3 bases. Germline-derived CDR1 and CDR2 are SGHVS and FQNEAQ. The CDR3 totals 16 residues. CDR3 DNA sequence: TGTGCCAGCAGCTTACAGGGGGCCATCGTCTACAATGAGCAGTTCTTC. Translation: CASSLQGAIVYNEQFF. Drawing the rest from reference TRBV7-8 and TRBJ2-1, the complete variable domain is GAGVSQSPRYKVAKRGQDVALRCDPISGHVSLFWYQQALGQGPEFLTYFQNEAQLDKSGLPSDRFFAERPEGSVSTLKIQRTQQEDSAVYLCASSLQGAIVYNEQFFGPGTRLTVL.

V gene TRBV7-8 combines with J gene TRBJ1-2; perhaps TRBD1 as D (5 bases). The germline V gene has CDR1 SGHVS and CDR2 FQNEAQ. V was clipped by 0 bases and J by 6 bases, with 20 bases between them. The CDR3 has 17 residues. The CDR3 bases are TGTGCCAGCAGCTTAGCAGCGGGACGGGGCCTAATCGATGGCTACACCTTC. Amino acids: CASSLAAGRGLIDGYTF.

This rearrangement joins TRBV7-8 to TRBJ2-1; D unresolved. V lost 8 bases and J 3 bases, leaving 14 bases between the germline ends. Germline V gives CDR1 SGHVS, CDR2 FQNEAQ. The length of the CDR3 is 14 residues. CDR3 protein: CASSPRPLYNEQFF. CDR3 bases: TGTGCCAGCTCCCCTCGACCTCTCTACAATGAGCAGTTCTTC.

This clonotype was found many times. The chain carries TRBV7-3 and TRBJ2-1; either TRBD1 or TRBD2 may supply D (5 bases each). This CDR3 spans 12 amino acids. The V end was cut by 3 bases, the J end by 10 bases, with 10 bases between. Germline CDR1 and CDR2: SGHTA and FQGTGA. CDR3 residues: CASSLPGTEQFF. Here the CDR3 DNA reads TGTGCCAGCAGCTTGCCCGGGACCGAGCAGTTCTTC.

This clonotype has more than one count but fewer than ten. This chain joins TRBV5-4 and TRBJ2-7; 7 bases are a match to TRBD1. Germline CDR1 is SGHNT and CDR2 is YYREEE (reference sequence). The CDR3 is 16 amino acids. After removal of 0 bases from V and 0 bases from J, the junction contained 6 bases not matched to a gene. The CDR3, as DNA: TGTGCCAGCAGCTTGGGGGTCCGACAGGGCTCCTACGAGCAGTACTTC. Translating gives CASSLGVRQGSYEQYF.

This clonotype showed up many times. The gene calls are TRBV7-6 and TRBJ2-1, with D unclear. Germline assignment: CDR1 SGHVS and CDR2 FNYEAQ. Trimming left V 5 bases short and J 0 bases short, with 8 bases between. The CDR3 runs to 14 residues. The DNA for the CDR3 is TGTGCCAGCAGCCCAGGTTACTCCTACAATGAGCAGTTCTTC. Its translation: CASSPGYSYNEQFF.